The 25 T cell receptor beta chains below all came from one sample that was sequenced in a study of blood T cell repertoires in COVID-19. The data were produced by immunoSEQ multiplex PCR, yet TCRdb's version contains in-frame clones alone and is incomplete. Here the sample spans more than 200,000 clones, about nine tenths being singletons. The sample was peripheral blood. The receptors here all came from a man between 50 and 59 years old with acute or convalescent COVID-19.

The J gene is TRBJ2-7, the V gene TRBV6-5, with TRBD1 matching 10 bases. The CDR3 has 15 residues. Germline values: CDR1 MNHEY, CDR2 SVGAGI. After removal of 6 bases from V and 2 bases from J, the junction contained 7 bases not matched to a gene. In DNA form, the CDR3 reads TGTGCCAGCAGCCCCGGGACAGGGGCGACCTACGAGCAGTACTTC. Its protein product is CASSPGTGATYEQYF.

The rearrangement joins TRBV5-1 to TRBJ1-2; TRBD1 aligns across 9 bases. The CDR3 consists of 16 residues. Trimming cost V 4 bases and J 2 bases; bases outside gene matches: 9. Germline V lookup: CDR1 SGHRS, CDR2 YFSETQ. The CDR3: CASSPRPTGGNYGYTF. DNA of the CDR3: TGCGCCAGCAGCCCCCGCCCGACAGGGGGGAACTATGGCTACACCTTC.

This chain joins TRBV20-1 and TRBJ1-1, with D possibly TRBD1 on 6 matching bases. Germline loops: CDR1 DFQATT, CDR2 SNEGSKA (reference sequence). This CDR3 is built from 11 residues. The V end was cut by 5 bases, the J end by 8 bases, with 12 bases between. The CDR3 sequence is CSAGQTGEAFF. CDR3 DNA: TGCAGTGCTGGGCAGACAGGCGAAGCTTTCTTT.

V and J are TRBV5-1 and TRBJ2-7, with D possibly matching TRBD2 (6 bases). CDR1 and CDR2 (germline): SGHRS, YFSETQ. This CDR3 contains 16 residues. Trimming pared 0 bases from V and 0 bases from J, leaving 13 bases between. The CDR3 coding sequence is TGCGCCAGCAGCTTGGCCGTCCAGACTAGCTCCTACGAGCAGTACTTC. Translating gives CASSLAVQTSSYEQYF. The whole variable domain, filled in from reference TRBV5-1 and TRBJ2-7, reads KAGVTQTPRYLIKTRGQQVTLSCSPISGHRSVSWYQQTPGQGLQFLFEYFSETQRNKGNFPGRFSGRQFSNSRSEMNVSTLELGDSALYLCASSLAVQTSSYEQYFGPGTRLTVT.

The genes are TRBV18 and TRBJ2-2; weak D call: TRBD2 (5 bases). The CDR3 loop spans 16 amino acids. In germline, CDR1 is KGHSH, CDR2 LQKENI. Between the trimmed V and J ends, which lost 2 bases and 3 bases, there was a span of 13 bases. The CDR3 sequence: CASSPTAGSDTGELFF. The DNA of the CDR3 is TGTGCCAGCTCACCAACGGCAGGTAGCGACACCGGGGAGCTGTTTTTT.

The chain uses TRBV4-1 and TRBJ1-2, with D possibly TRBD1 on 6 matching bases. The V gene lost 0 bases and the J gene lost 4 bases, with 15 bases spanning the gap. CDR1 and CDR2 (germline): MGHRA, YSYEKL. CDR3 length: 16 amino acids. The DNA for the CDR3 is TGCGCCAGCAGCCAAGATATGAGGGGGGGCCTCTATGGCTACACCTTC. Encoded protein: CASSQDMRGGLYGYTF.

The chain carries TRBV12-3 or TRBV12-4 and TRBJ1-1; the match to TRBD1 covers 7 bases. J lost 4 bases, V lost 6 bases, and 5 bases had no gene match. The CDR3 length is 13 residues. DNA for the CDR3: TGTGCCAGCAGCTCTGACAGGGTCACTGAAGCTTTCTTT. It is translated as CASSSDRVTEAFF.

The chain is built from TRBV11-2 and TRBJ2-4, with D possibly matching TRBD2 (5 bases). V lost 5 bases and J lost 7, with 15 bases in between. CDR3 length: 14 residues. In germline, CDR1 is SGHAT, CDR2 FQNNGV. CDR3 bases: TGTGCCAGCAGCCCAGCTGACGGGGTGAACATTCAGTACTTC. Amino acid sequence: CASSPADGVNIQYF.

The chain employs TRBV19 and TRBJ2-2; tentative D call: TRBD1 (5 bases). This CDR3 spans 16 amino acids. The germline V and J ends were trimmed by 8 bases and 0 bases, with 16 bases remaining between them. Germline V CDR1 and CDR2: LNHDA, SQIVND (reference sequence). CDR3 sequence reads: CASEFSGLPNTGELFF. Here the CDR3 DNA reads TGTGCCAGTGAATTCTCAGGGCTCCCGAACACCGGGGAGCTGTTTTTT. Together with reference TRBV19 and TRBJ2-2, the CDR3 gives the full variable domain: DGGITQSPKYLFRKEGQNVTLSCEQNLNHDAMYWYRQDPGQGLRLIYYSQIVNDFQKGDIAEGYSVSREKKESFPLTVTSAQKNPTAFYLCASEFSGLPNTGELFFGEGSRLTVL.

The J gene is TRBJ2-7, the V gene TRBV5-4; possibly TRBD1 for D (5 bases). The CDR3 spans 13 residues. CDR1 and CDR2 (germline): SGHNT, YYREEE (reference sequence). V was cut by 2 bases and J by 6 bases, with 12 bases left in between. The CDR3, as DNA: TGTGCCAGCAGCTTAAGGGAAGGGGTCGAGCAGTACTTC. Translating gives CASSLREGVEQYF.

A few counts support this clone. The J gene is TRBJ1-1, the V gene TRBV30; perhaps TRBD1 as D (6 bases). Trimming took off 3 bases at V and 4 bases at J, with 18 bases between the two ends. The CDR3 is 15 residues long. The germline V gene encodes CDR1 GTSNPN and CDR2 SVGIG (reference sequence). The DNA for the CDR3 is TGTGCCTGGAGGGGGACAAATTCTAAGGGCACTGAAGCTTTCTTT. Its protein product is CAWRGTNSKGTEAFF.

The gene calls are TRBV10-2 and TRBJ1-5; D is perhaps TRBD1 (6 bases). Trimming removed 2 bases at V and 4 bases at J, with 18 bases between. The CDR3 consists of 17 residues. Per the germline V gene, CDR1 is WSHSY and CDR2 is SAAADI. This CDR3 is CASSENRARSTNQPQHF. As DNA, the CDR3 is TGCGCCAGCAGTGAGAACAGGGCACGGTCCACTAATCAGCCCCAGCATTTT.

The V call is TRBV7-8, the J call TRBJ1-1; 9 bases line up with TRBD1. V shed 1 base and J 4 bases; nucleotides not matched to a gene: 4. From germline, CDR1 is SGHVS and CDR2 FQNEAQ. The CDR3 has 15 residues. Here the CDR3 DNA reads TGTGCCAGCAGCTTAGTCGACAGGGGGTCCACTGAAGCTTTCTTT. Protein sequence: CASSLVDRGSTEAFF.

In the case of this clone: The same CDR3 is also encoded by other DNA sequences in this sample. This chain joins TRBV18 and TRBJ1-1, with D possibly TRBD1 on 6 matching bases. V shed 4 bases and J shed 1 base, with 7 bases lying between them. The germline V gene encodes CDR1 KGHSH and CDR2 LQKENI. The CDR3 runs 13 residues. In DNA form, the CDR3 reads TGTGCCAGCTCACAGGGGGAGAACACTGAAGCTTTCTTT. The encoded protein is CASSQGENTEAFF.

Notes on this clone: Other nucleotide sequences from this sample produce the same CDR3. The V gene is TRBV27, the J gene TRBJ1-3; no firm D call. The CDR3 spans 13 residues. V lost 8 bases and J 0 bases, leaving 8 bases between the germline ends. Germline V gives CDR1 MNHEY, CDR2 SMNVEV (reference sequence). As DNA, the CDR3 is TGTGCCAGCCGGGGTCACTCTGGAAACACCATATATTTT. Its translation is CASRGHSGNTIYF.

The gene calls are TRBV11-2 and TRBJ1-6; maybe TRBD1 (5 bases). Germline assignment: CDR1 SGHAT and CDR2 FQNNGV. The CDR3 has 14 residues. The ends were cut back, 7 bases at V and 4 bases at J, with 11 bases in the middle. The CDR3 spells CASTESGYNSPLHF. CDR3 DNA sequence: TGTGCCAGCACCGAGTCAGGGTATAATTCACCCCTCCACTTT.

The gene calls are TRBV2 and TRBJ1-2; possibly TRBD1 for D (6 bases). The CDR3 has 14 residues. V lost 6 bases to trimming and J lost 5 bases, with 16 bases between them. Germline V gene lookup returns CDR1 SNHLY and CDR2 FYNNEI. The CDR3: CASSAGQLTYGYTF. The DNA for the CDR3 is TGTGCCAGCAGCGCCGGACAGCTAACTTATGGCTACACCTTC.

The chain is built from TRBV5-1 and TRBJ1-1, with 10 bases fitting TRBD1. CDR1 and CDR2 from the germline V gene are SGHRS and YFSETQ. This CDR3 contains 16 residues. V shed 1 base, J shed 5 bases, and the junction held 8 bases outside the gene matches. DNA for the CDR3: TGCGCCAGCAGCTTGACCGGGACAGGGGCGGGAACTGAAGCTTTCTTT. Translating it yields CASSLTGTGAGTEAFF.

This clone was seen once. The CDR3 coding sequence is TGTGCCAGCAGTACCCAAGGACTAGCGGGGGGAGTCACAGATACGCAGTATTTT. Amino acids: CASSTQGLAGGVTDTQYF. This rearrangement joins TRBV27 to TRBJ2-3; 14 positions match TRBD2. The CDR3 is 18 amino acids. V shed 5 bases, J shed 2 bases, and the junction held 9 bases outside the gene matches. CDR1 is MNHEY and CDR2 is SMNVEV in the germline V gene (reference sequence).

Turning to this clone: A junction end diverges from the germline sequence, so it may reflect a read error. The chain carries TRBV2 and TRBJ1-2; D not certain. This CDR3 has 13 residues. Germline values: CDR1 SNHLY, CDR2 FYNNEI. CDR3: CASREDTSYGYTF. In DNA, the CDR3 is TGTGCCAGCAGGGAAGACACCTCCTATGGCTACACCTTC.

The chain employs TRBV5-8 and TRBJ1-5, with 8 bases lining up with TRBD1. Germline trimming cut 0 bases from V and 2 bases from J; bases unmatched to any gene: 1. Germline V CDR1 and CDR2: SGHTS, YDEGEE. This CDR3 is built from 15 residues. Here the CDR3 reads CASSLGGQGNQPQHF. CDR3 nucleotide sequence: TGTGCCAGCAGCTTGGGGGGACAGGGCAATCAGCCCCAGCATTTT.

The CDR3 loop reads CASSLGTSGFTDTQYF. As DNA, the CDR3 is TGTGCCAGCAGCTTAGGGACTAGCGGGTTCACAGATACGCAGTATTTT. The chain uses TRBV7-9 and TRBJ2-3, with TRBD2 matching over 11 bases. CDR1 is SEHNR, CDR2 FQNEAQ, per germline (reference sequence). V shed 1 base and J 2 bases; nucleotides not matched to a gene: 2. The CDR3 is made up of 16 amino acids.

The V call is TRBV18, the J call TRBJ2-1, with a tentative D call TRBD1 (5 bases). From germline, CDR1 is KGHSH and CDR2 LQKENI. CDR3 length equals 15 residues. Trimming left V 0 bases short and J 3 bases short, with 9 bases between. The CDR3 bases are TGTGCCAGCTCACCACCCTCGCAGGGCTACAATGAGCAGTTCTTC. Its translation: CASSPPSQGYNEQFF.

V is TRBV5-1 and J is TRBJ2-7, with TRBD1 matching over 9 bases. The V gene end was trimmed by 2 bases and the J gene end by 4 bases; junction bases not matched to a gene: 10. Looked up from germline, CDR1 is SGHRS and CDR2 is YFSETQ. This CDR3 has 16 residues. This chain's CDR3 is CASSLSGTGIRYEQYF. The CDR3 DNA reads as TGCGCCAGCAGCTTATCCGGGACAGGGATACGTTACGAGCAGTACTTC.

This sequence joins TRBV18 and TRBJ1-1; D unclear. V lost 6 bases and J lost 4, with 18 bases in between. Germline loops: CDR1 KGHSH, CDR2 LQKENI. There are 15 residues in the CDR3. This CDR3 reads CASSLIGEISTEAFF. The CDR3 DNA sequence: TGTGCCAGCTCCCTTATTGGTGAAATCAGCACTGAAGCTTTCTTT.